This T cell receptor beta chain was sequenced in a study of shared clonotypes between healthy human individuals. Study context: Three plates each covered CD4 naive and memory; CD8 naive two, CD8 memory one.

General study results and limits: The study found lower generation probabilities in non-shared clonotypes than in those shared by all four donors.

Details on this clone: Antigen: not known.

Each sorted subset replicate got 200 ng genomic DNA, 25,000 to 35,000 genomes. Authors' data handling: From ImmunoSEQ came sequences covering only the junction and carrying no quality scores, so filtering differed. Profiled with immunoSEQ multiplex PCR; TCRdb holds only in-frame clones, not every one. V, J and clone size are taken as reported in that table, and D and trimming were inferred from the DNA itself. The sample carries roughly 1 million clones, about 77% recorded once. Deletions cut 1 base from V and 5 bases from J, with 17 bases between. Per the germline V gene, CDR1 is SGHDN and CDR2 is FVKESK. The CDR3 contains 16 residues.

The material sequenced was memory CD4+ T cells sorted from blood. The subset was: CD45RA-negative fraction. The receptor was derived from a man younger than 35 in good health. The chain employs TRBV14 and TRBJ2-5; no clear D. CDR3 loop: CASSQGSPWVRETQYF. The DNA of the CDR3 is TGTGCCAGCAGCCAAGGGAGCCCCTGGGTTAGGGAGACCCAGTACTTC.